This T cell receptor (beta chain) was found in a study of blood T cell repertoires in COVID-19. Study background: Samples representing acute and convalescent COVID-19 were sourced from the United States, Italy and Spain. Sample material is recorded as cDNA or gDNA derived from T cells, B-cell-depleted T cells, or PBMCs.

The data were produced by immunoSEQ multiplex PCR, yet TCRdb's version contains in-frame clones alone and is incomplete. This table holds more than 100,000 clones, more than 75% found once. The CDR3 covers 18 residues. CDR1 GTSNPN and CDR2 SVGIG come from the germline V gene (reference sequence). The V gene end was trimmed by 2 bases and the J gene end by 6 bases; junction bases not matched to a gene: 17. The rearrangement links TRBV30 to TRBJ2-4; 9 bases are shared with TRBD2. Sequencing was carried out using peripheral blood. The TCR sequence derives from an older man with active COVID-19. The CDR3 region is CAWSLQSTGTSWRNIQYF. Written as DNA, the CDR3 is TGTGCCTGGAGTTTGCAATCTACCGGGACTAGCTGGAGAAACATTCAGTACTTC.